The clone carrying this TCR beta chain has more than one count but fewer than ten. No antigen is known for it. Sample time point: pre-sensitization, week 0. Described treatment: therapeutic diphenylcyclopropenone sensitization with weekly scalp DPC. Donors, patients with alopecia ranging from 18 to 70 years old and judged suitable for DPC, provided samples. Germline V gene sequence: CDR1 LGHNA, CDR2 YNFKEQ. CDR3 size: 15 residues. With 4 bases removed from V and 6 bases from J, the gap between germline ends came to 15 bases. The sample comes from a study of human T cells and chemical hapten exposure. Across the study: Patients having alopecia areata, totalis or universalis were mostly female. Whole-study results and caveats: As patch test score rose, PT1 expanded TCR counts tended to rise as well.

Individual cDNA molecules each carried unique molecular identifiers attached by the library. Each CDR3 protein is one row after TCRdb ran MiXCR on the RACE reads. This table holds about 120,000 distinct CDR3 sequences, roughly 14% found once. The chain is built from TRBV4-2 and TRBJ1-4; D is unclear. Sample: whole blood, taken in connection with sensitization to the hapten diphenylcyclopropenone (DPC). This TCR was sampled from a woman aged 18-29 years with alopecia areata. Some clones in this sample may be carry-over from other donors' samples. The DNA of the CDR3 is TGTGCCAGCAGCCGGGTAGAAGTTACGTATGAAAAACTGTTTTTT. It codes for CASSRVEVTYEKLFF.